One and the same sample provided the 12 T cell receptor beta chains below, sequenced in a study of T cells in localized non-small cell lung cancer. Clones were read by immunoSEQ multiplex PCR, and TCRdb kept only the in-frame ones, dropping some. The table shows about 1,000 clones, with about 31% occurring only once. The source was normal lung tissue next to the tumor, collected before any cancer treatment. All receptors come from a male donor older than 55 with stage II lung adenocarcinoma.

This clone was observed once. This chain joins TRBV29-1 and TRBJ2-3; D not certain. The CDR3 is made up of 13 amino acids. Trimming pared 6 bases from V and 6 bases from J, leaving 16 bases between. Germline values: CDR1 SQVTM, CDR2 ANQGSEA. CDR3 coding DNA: TGCAGCGTAAGGCAGCACGGTTTGGATACGCAGTATTTT. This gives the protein CSVRQHGLDTQYF.

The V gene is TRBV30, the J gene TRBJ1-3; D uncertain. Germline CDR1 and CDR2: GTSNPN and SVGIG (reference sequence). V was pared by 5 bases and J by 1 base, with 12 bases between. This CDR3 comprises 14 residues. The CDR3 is CAWGEPSSGNTIYF. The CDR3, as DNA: TGTGCCTGGGGGGAGCCTTCTTCTGGAAACACCATATATTTT.

For the CDR3, the DNA is TGTGCCAGCTCCGGGACAGTATACACCGGGGAGCTGTTTTTT. Amino acid sequence: CASSGTVYTGELFF. The chain couples TRBV18 to TRBJ2-2, with 7 bases aligning to TRBD1. Trimming removed 6 bases from V and 3 bases from J; junction bases left unmatched: 4. In germline, CDR1 is KGHSH, CDR2 LQKENI. The CDR3 spans 14 residues.

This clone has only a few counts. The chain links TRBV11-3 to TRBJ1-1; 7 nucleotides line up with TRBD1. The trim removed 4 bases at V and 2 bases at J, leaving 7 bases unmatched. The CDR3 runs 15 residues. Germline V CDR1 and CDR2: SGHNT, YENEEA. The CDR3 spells CASSSPGTANTEAFF. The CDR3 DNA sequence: TGTGCCAGCAGCTCACCTGGGACAGCAAACACTGAAGCTTTCTTT.

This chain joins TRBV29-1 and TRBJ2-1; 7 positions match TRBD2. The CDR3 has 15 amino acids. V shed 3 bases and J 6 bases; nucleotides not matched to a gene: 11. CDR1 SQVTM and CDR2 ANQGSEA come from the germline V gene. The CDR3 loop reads CSVEPPGRVSNEQFF. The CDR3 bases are TGCAGCGTTGAGCCCCCAGGGAGGGTAAGCAATGAGCAGTTCTTC.

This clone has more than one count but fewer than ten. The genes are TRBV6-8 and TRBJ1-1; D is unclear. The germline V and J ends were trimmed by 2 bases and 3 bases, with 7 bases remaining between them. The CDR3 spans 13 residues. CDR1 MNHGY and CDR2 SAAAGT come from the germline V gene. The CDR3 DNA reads TGTGCCAGCAGTTACAATCCGGACACTGAAGCTTTCTTT. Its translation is CASSYNPDTEAFF.

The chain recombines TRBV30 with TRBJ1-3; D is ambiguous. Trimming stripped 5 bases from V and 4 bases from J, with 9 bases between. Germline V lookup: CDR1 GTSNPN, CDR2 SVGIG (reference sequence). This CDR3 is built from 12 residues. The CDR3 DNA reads TGTGCCTGGGTCCACGCAGGAAACACCATATATTTT. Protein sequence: CAWVHAGNTIYF.

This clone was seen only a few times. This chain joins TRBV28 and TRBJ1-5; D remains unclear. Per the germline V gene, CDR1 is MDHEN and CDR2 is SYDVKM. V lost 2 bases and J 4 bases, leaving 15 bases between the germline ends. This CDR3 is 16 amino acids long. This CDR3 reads CASSLERALGNQPQHF. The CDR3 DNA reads TGTGCCAGCAGTTTAGAACGGGCCTTAGGAAATCAGCCCCAGCATTTT.

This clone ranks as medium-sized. The CDR3 DNA reads as TGTGCCAGCAGCTTAATGGGGGGCTCCAACACCATATATTTT. Its translation is CASSLMGGSNTIYF. This chain joins TRBV11-3 and TRBJ1-3, with D perhaps TRBD1 (6 bases). This CDR3 has 14 amino acids. The germline gives CDR1 SGHNT, CDR2 YENEEA. Trimming shortened V by 2 bases and J by 7 bases, and 12 bases separated the two germline ends. The full variable domain, in which reference TRBV11-3 and TRBJ1-3 provide the parts outside the CDR3, is EAGVVQSPRYKIIEKKQPVAFWCNPISGHNTLYWYLQNLGQGPELLIRYENEEAVDDSQLPKDRFSAERLKGVDSTLKIQPAELGDSAVYLCASSLMGGSNTIYFGEGSWLTVV.

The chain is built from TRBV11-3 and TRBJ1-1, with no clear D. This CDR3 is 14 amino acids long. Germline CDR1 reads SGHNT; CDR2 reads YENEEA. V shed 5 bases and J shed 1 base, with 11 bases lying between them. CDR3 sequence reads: CASSPGGTNTEAFF. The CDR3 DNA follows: TGTGCCAGCAGCCCGGGCGGCACGAACACTGAAGCTTTCTTT.

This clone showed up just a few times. In DNA, the CDR3 is TGTGCCAGCAGTTACTCAAGGTCCCGAGGGACCGGGGAGCTGTTTTTT. Translating it yields CASSYSRSRGTGELFF. V and J are TRBV6-7 and TRBJ2-2; D may be TRBD2 (5 bases). TRBV6-7 is an open reading frame, and its role is uncertain. The length of the CDR3 is 16 residues. With 0 bases removed from V and 5 bases from J, the gap between germline ends came to 13 bases.

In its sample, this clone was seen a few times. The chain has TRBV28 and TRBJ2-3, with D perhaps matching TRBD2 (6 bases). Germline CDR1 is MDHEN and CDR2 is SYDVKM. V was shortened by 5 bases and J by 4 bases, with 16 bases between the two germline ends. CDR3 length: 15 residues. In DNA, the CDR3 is TGTGCCAGCAGTCCCCTAACTAGCAACGCAGATACGCAGTATTTT. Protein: CASSPLTSNADTQYF.